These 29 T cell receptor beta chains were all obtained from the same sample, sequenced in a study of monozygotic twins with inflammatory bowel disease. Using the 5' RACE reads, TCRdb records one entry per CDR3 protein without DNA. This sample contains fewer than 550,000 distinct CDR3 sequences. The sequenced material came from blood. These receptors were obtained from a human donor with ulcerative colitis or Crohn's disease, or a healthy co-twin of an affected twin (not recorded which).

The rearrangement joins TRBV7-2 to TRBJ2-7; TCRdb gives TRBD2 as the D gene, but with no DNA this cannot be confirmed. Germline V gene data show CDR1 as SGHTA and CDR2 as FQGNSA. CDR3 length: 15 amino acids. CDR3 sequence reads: CASSLSGRENDEQYF.

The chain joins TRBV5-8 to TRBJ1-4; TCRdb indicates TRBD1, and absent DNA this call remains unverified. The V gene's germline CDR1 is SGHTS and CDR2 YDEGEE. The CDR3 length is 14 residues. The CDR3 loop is CASSLDRDHEKLFF.

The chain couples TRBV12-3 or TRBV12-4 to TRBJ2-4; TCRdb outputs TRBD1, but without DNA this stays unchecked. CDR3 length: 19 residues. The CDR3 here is CASSLRHPGSGLAKNIQYF.

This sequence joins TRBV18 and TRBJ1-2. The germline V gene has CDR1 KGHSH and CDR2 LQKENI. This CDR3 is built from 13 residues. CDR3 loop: CASSPVGKYGYTF. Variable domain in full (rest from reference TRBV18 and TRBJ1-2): NAGVMQNPRHLVRRRGQEARLRCSPMKGHSHVYWYRQLPEEGLKFMVYLQKENIIDESGMPKERFSAEFPKEGPSILRIQQVVRGDSAAYFCASSPVGKYGYTFGSGTRLTVV.

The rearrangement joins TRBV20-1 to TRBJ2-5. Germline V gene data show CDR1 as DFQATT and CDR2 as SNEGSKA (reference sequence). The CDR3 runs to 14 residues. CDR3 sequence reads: CSASRLSYQETQYF.

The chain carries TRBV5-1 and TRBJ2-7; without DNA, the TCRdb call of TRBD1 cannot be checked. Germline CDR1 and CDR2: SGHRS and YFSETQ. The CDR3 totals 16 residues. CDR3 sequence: CASSPEGQGAPNEQYF.

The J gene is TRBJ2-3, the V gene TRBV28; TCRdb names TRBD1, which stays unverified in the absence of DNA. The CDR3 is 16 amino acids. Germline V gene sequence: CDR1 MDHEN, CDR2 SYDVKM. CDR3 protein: CADTGGRELGTDTQYF.

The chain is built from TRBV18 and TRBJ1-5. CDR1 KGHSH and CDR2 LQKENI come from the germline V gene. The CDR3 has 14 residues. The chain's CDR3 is CASSPEGFNQPQHF.

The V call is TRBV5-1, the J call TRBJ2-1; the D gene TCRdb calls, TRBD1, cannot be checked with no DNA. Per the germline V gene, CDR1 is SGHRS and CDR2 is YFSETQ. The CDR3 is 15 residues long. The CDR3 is CASSPGQGYGNEQFF.

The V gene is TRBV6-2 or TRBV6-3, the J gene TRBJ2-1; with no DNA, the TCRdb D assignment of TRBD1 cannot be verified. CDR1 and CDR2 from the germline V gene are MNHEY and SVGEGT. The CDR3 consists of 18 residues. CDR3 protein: CASIKKAPGTGGSNEQFF.

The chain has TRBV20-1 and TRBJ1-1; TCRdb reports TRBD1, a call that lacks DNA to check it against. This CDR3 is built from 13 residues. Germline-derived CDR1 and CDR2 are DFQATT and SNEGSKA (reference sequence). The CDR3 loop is CSARDGQGTEAFF.

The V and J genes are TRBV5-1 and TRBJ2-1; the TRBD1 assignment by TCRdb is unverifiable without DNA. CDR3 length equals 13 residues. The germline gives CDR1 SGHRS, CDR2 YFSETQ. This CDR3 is CASSLVDSNEQFF.

The CDR3: CAIGKRERGDTQYF. V usage is TRBV10-3 and J usage is TRBJ2-3; absent DNA, TCRdb's TRBD1 call cannot be checked. Germline values: CDR1 ENHRY, CDR2 SYGVKD. This CDR3 has 14 residues.

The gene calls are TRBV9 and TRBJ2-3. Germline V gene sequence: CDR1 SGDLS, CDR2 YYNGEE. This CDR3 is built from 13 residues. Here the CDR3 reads CASSGRDEDTQYF.

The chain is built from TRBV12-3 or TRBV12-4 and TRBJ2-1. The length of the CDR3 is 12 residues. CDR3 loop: CASSSPILEQFF.

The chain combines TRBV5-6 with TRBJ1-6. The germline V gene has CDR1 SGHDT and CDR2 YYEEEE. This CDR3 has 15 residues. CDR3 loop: CASSLGGFDNSPLHF.

CDR3 amino acids: CASSRLGDAYEQYF. The rearrangement links TRBV5-1 to TRBJ2-7; with no DNA, the TCRdb D assignment of TRBD1 cannot be verified. The germline CDR1 and CDR2 sequences are SGHRS and YFSETQ. The CDR3 has 14 residues.

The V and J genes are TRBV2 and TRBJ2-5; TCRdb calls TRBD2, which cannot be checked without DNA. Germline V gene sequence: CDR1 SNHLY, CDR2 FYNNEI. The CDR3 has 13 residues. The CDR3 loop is CASSVSSVETQYF.

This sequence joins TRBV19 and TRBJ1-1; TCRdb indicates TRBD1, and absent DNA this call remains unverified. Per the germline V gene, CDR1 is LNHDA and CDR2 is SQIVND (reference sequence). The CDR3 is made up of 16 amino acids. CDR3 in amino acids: CASSLDRGLGNTEAFF.

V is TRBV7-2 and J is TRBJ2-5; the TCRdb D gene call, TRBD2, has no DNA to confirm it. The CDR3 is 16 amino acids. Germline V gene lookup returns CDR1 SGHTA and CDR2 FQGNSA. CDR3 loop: CASSSIAGSTSATQYF.

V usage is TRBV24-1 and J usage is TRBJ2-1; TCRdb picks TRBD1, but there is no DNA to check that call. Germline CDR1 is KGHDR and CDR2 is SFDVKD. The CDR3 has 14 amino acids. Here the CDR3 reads CATGTDLSYNEQFF.

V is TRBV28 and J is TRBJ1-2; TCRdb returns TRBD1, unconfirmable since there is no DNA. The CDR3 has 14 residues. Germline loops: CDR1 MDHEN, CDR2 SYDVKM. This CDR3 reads CASSLGTGKYGYTF.

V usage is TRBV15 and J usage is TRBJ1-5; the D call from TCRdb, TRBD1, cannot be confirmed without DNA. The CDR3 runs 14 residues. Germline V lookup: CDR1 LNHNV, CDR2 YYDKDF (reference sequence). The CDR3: CATSSGIGSEPQHF.

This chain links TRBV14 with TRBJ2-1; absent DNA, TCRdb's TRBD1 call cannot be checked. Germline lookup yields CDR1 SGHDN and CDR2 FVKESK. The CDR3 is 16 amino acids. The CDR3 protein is CASSQVTGQRRLEQFF.

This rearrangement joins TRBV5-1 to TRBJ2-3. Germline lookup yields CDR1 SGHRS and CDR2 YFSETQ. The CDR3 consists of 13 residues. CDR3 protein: CASSFSGADTQYF.

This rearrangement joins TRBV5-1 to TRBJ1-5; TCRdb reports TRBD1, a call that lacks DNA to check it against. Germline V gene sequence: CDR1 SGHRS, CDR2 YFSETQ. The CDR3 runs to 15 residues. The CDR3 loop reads CASSPGQGSNQPQHF.

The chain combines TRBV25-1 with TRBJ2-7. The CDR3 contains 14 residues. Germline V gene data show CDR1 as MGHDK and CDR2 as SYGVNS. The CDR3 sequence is CASSESGKPYEQYF.

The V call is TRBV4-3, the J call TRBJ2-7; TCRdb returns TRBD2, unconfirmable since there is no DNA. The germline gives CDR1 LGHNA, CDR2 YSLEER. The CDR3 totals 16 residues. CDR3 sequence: CASSQDRLAGEPEQYF.

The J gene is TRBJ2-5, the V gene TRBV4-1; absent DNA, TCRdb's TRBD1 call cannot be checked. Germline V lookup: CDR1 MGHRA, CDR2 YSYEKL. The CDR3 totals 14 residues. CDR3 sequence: CASSQVGGSETQYF.